These 8 T cell receptor beta chains originate from one sample sequenced in a study of blood T cell repertoires in COVID-19. Sequencing used immunoSEQ multiplex PCR; TCRdb keeps in-frame clones, though not all of them. This sample has tens of thousands of clones, with roughly 86% found just once. The sample consisted of peripheral blood. These receptors were taken from a man between 50 and 59 years old with active COVID-19.

The rearrangement links TRBV3-1 (or the pseudogene TRBV3-2) to TRBJ1-6, with D perhaps TRBD1 (5 bases). V lost 3 bases to trimming and J lost 8 bases, with 11 bases between them. The CDR3 runs to 14 residues. Germline V gene lookup returns CDR1 LGHDT and CDR2 YNNKEL (reference sequence). CDR3 sequence (DNA): TGTGCCAGCAGCCACGCAGGGAAGGATTCACCCCTCCACTTT. Translated: CASSHAGKDSPLHF.

In this sample, this clone turned up once. The J gene is TRBJ2-3, the V gene TRBV5-1; 7 bases fit TRBD1. Germline CDR1 SGHRS, CDR2 YFSETQ. The CDR3 has 16 amino acids. With V trimmed by 0 bases and J by 3 bases, 7 bases remained unmatched. CDR3 protein: CASSLAPGQITDTQYF. The DNA for the CDR3 is TGCGCCAGCAGCTTGGCGCCGGGACAGATTACAGATACGCAGTATTTT.

This clone was counted a few times. The gene calls are TRBV3-1 (or the pseudogene TRBV3-2) and TRBJ1-5; D unresolved. The CDR3 totals 12 residues. The V end was cut by 2 bases, the J end by 5 bases, with 4 bases between. Per the germline V gene, CDR1 is LGHDT and CDR2 is YNNKEL (reference sequence). The CDR3 DNA is TGTGCCAGCAGCCAATCTGATCAGCCCCAGCATTTT. Its protein is CASSQSDQPQHF.

The chain employs TRBV11-2 and TRBJ1-1; no reliable D call. The CDR3 spans 15 residues. In germline, CDR1 is SGHAT, CDR2 FQNNGV. V lost 5 bases to trimming and J lost 0 bases, with 13 bases between them. The CDR3 loop reads CASSPQTRLNTEAFF. CDR3 in DNA: TGTGCCAGCAGCCCGCAGACAAGATTGAACACTGAAGCTTTCTTT. Full variable domain (rest looked up from reference TRBV11-2 and TRBJ1-1): EAGVAQSPRYKIIEKRQSVAFWCNPISGHATLYWYQQILGQGPKLLIQFQNNGVVDDSQLPKDRFSAERLKGVDSTLKIQPAKLEDSAVYLCASSPQTRLNTEAFFGQGTRLTVV.

The chain carries TRBV5-6 and TRBJ2-7; 9 bases are shared with TRBD2. Germline CDR1 SGHDT, CDR2 YYEEEE. V lost 0 bases, J lost 5 bases, and 6 bases stayed unmatched. This CDR3 is 15 amino acids long. CDR3 DNA: TGTGCCAGCAGCTTGGGGTCTAGCGGGGTTAACGAGCAGTACTTC. Translated, it gives CASSLGSSGVNEQYF.

The chain carries TRBV5-8 and TRBJ1-2, with no clear D. The CDR3 contains 10 residues. Germline V gene data show CDR1 as SGHTS and CDR2 as YDEGEE. Trimming pared 0 bases from V and 13 bases from J, leaving 7 bases between. The CDR3 DNA is TGTGCCAGCAGCTTGGCCGTATGCACCTTC. This encodes CASSLAVCTF. The whole variable domain, filled in from reference TRBV5-8 and TRBJ1-2, reads EAGVTQSPTHLIKTRGQQATLRCSPISGHTSVYWYQQALGLGLQFLLWYDEGEERNRGNFPPRFSGRQFPNYSSELNVNALELEDSALYLCASSLAVCTFGSGTRLTVV.

The CDR3 DNA sequence: TGCGCCAGCAGCGATACAGGGGGTGAGGGTAAAGCTTTCTTT. This codes for CASSDTGGEGKAFF. The rearrangement uses TRBV5-1 and TRBJ1-1; TRBD1 matches at 8 bases. This CDR3 is 14 amino acids long. Per the germline V gene, CDR1 is SGHRS and CDR2 is YFSETQ. The junction had 11 bases not matched to a gene; V was cut back by 4 bases and J by 9 bases.

The rearrangement joins TRBV7-6 to TRBJ1-1, with D uncertain. Trimming shortened V by 0 bases and J by 11 bases, and 13 bases separated the two germline ends. The CDR3 has 13 amino acids. Germline V gene sequence: CDR1 SGHVS, CDR2 FNYEAQ. CDR3 bases: TGTGCCAGCAGCTTAGCCCTGACGGGAGAGGCTTTCTTT. Amino acid sequence: CASSLALTGEAFF.